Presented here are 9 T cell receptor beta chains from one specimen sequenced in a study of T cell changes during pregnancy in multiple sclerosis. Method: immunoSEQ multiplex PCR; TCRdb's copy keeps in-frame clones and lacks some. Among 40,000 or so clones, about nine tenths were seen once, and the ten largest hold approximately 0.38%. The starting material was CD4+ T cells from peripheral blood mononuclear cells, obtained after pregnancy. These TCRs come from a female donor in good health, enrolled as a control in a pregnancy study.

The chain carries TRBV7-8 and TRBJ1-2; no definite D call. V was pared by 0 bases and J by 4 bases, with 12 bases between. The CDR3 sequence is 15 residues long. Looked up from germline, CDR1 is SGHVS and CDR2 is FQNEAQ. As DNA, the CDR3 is TGTGCCAGCAGCTTAGCGAGAGGGTTAGGCTATGGCTACACCTTC. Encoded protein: CASSLARGLGYGYTF. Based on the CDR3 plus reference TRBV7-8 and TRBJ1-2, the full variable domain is GAGVSQSPRYKVAKRGQDVALRCDPISGHVSLFWYQQALGQGPEFLTYFQNEAQLDKSGLPSDRFFAERPEGSVSTLKIQRTQQEDSAVYLCASSLARGLGYGYTFGSGTRLTVV.

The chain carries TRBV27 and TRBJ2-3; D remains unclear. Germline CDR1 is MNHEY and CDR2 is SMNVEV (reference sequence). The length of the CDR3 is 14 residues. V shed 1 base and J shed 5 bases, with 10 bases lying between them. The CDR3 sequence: CASSLWPVLDTQYF. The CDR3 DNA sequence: TGTGCCAGCAGTTTATGGCCAGTCCTAGATACGCAGTATTTT.

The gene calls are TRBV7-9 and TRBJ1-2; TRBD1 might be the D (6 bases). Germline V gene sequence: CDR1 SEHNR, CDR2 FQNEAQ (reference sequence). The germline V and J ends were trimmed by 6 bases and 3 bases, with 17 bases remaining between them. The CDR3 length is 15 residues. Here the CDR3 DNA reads TGTGCCAGCAGTCATCAGGGGTTACCGGACTATGGCTACACCTTC. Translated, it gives CASSHQGLPDYGYTF.

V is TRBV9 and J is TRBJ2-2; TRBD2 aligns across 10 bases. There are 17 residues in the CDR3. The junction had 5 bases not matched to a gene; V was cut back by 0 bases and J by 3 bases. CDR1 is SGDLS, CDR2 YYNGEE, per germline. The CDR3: CASSVATGLAHTGELFF. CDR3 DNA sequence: TGTGCCAGCAGCGTAGCTACGGGACTAGCGCACACCGGGGAGCTGTTTTTT.

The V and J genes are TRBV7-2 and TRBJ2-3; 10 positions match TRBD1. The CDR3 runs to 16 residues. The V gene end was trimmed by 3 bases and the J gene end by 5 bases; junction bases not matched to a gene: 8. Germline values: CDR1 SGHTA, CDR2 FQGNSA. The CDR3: CASSFFSTGGRDTQYF. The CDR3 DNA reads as TGTGCCAGCAGCTTTTTTTCGACAGGGGGCAGAGATACGCAGTATTTT. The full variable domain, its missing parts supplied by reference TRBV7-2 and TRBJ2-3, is GAGVSQSPSNKVTEKGKDVELRCDPISGHTALYWYRQSLGQGLEFLIYFQGNSAPDKSGLPSDRFSAERTGGSVSTLTIQRTQQEDSAVYLCASSFFSTGGRDTQYFGPGTRLTVL.

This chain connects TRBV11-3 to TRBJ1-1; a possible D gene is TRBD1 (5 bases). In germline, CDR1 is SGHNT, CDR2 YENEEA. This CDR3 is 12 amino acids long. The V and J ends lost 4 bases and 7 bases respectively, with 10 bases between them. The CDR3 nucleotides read TGTGCCAGCAGCTCCAGGGTTGGTGAAGCTTTCTTT. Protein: CASSSRVGEAFF.

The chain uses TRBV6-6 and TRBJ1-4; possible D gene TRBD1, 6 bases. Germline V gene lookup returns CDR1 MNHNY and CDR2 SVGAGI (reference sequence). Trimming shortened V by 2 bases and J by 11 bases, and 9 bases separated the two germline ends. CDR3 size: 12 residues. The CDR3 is CASSYKGEKLFF. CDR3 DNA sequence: TGTGCCAGCAGTTACAAGGGGGAGAAACTGTTTTTT.

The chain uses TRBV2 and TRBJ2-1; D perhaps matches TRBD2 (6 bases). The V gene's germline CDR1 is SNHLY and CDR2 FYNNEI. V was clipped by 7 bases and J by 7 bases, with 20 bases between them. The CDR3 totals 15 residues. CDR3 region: CASIFLPGEGNEQFF. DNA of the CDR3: TGTGCCAGCATATTCCTCCCGGGAGAAGGGAATGAGCAGTTCTTC.

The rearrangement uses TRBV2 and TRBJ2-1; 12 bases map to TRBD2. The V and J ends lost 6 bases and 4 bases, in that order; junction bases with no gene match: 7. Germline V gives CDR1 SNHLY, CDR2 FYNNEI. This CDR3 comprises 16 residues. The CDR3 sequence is CASSSRLAGAYNEQFF. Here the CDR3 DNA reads TGTGCCAGCAGCAGTCGACTAGCGGGAGCTTACAATGAGCAGTTCTTC.